The rows below give T cell receptor beta chains drawn from one sample of a study of tumor-infiltrating lymphocytes in oesophageal squamous cell carcinoma. TCRdb ran MiXCR on the PCR reads and lists one entry per CDR3 protein. The sample includes approximately 20,000 distinct CDR3 sequences, roughly 40% of them seen just once. The sequenced sample was esophageal tumor tissue. These TCRs come from a male donor with esophageal squamous cell carcinoma. Both conserved end residues are part of each CDR3. The size of a clone is reported for some rows only, either as once, few or many, or as a class for expanded clones.

cdr3_aa	v_call	j_call	clone_size
CSARDRAGPYNEQFF	TRBV20-1	TRBJ2-1	.
CASSLGGALHGYTF	TRBV7-9	TRBJ1-2	many
CASSLGGSSIETQYF	TRBV7-9	TRBJ2-5	medium-sized
CSARTLAGATDTQYF	TRBV20-1	TRBJ2-3	.
CASSSFGGPYVTQYF	TRBV11-3	TRBJ2-5	many
CASSSDSDTYEQYF	TRBV7-2	.	.
CASSLDSYEQYF	TRBV11-1	TRBJ2-4	few
CASSPLAASTDTQYF	TRBV5-1	TRBJ2-3	.
CASSETLGSYGYTF	TRBV25-1	TRBJ1-2	.
CAISESGRGFIQYF	TRBV10-3	TRBJ2-7	.
CASSPLAGGFYEQFF	TRBV19	TRBJ2-1	few
CASSEAVLPDTQYF	TRBV6-1	.	.
CASSPSQGLVYQPQHF	TRBV19	TRBJ1-5	.
CASSSKAGSYEQYF	TRBV7-2	TRBJ2-7	.
CASKRGLAGDEQFF	TRBV6-2/TRBV6-3	TRBJ2-1	once
CASSPQGNPYEQYF	TRBV4-3	.	.
CASTRGGSTDTQYF	TRBV6-1	TRBJ2-3	few
CASSQIAGGEQFF	TRBV12-3/TRBV12-4	TRBJ2-1	many
CASSPGGWSNEQFF	TRBV12-3/TRBV12-4	.	.
CSARDPNSLRSYEQYF	TRBV20-1	TRBJ2-7	.
CASSSLAGEYNEQFF	TRBV7-3	TRBJ2-1	.
CASSQGLQLNIQYF	TRBV6-1	TRBJ2-4	many
CASNRQGSTDTQYF	TRBV7-4	TRBJ2-3	.
CASSAMGLAGGPSYEQYF	TRBV7-2	.	few
CASSRDNLGDGYTF	TRBV6-2/TRBV6-3	TRBJ1-2	.
CASSVRDRVSNEKLFF	TRBV11-3	TRBJ1-4	many
CASRPLAQADTQYF	TRBV7-6	TRBJ2-3	.
CASYLQGSGANVLTF	TRBV6-1	TRBJ2-6	many
CAISESWGIGYTF	TRBV10-3	TRBJ1-2	many
CASSSGGGVYEQYF	TRBV7-2	.	.
CASKGRASYNEQFF	TRBV7-9	TRBJ2-1	.
CASSPGTSGSTGELFF	TRBV11-3	TRBJ2-2	many
CASRRGPSTDTQYF	TRBV19	TRBJ2-3	many
CASSLGLAGDEQFF	TRBV11-2	.	.
CASRAPGQGYYGYTF	TRBV2	TRBJ1-2	.
CASSGTLGTGKKETQYF	TRBV10-2	TRBJ2-5	.
CASSLSRDYNEQFF	TRBV7-3	TRBJ2-1	.
CASSWALGTYEQYF	TRBV5-6	.	.
CASSLVLAVPGGELFF	TRBV7-8	TRBJ2-2	.
CASSVVPGVGEQFF	TRBV9	TRBJ2-1	.
CASGGPTAIKETQYF	TRBV28	TRBJ2-5	many
CASSPPDPEQYF	TRBV11-2	.	.
CSVRAGETETQYF	TRBV20-1	.	.
CASSSGQTAPFF	TRBV12-3/TRBV12-4	TRBJ2-1	.
CASSLALNSGGRSYEQYF	TRBV7-2	TRBJ2-7	.
CASRATGLEGEQYF	TRBV6-1	.	.
CASNLGVLDTEAFF	TRBV5-1	TRBJ1-1	many
CASSVAPISTDTQFF	TRBV9	TRBJ1-4	.
CASRPGLSNIYEQYF	TRBV27	.	few